A selection of T cell receptor beta chains follows, all from one sample in a study of T cell repertoires in cytomegalovirus infection. MiXCR was run by TCRdb on the reads, yielding one entry per CDR3 protein. The sample yields some 700,000 distinct CDR3 sequences, around a third seen once. No antigen has been identified for these receptors. The material sequenced was cultured PBMCs, taken from culture after CMV antigen stimulation. The receptors come from a human donor in good health (CMV status not recorded). Some clones in this sample may be carry-over from other donors' samples. Both conserved end residues are part of each CDR3. D genes are given only for firm matches. Clone size is given for some rows only: seen once, a few or many times, or a class if the clone is expanded.

TRBV7-2	TRBJ2-5	TRBD2	NA	TGTGCCAGCAGCCCCTTGAGACTAGCGGGAACGGAGACCCAGTACTTC	CASSPLRLAGTETQYF
TRBV12-3/TRBV12-4	TRBJ1-3	NA	few	TGTGCCAGCAGTCCGGTGACGGGCGCCATATATTTT	CASSPVTGAIYF
TRBV7-2	TRBJ1-5	TRBD1	few	TGTGCCAGCAGCTTGACAGGGGTGGACCAGCCCCAGCATTTT	CASSLTGVDQPQHF
TRBV6-2/TRBV6-3	TRBJ2-1	TRBD2	NA	TGTGCCAGCGGCGGAACTAGCGGGATCAATGAGCAGTTCTTC	CASGGTSGINEQFF
TRBV4-3	TRBJ1-1	NA	few	TGCGCCAGCAGCCCGGGACAACTGCCGAACACTGAAGCTTTCTTT	CASSPGQLPNTEAFF
TRBV7-2	TRBJ1-2	NA	many	TGTGCCAGCAGCTTAAGGACAGACTATGGCTACACCTTC	CASSLRTDYGYTF
TRBV7-2	TRBJ2-7	TRBD2	many	TGTGCCAGCAGCCGGGGACTAGCGGGACTCTACGAGCAGTACTTC	CASSRGLAGLYEQYF
TRBV3-1	TRBJ1-4	NA	NA	TGTGCCAGCAGCTCGCCTGAAAAACTGTTTTTT	CASSSPEKLFF
TRBV6-8	TRBJ2-7	TRBD2	NA	TGTGCCAGCAGTTACTTCGGACTAGCGGGAGGATCCGCGCAGTACTTC	CASSYFGLAGGSAQYF
TRBV11-2	TRBJ2-1	NA	NA	TGTGCCAGCAGCCCTATCAGCGGAAGGTACAATGAGCAGTTCTTC	CASSPISGRYNEQFF
TRBV7-2	TRBJ2-5	NA	few	TGTGCCAGCAGCCCCCCAGGGGTAAAGACCCAGTACTTC	CASSPPGVKTQYF
TRBV7-8	TRBJ1-1	NA	many	TGTGCCAGCAGCTTAAGCCGGGGAGGAGTTCATTATGACACTGAAGCTTTCTTT	CASSLSRGGVHYDTEAFF
TRBV27	TRBJ1-1	NA	NA	TGTGCCAGCAGGGCGATTAACGGGGTACCTGAAGCTTTCTTT	CASRAINGVPEAFF
TRBV12-3/TRBV12-4	TRBJ2-3	NA	many	TGTGCCAGCAGTTTTCAGCACTTAAGCACAGATACGCAGTATTTT	CASSFQHLSTDTQYF
TRBV30	TRBJ2-7	NA	NA	TGTGCCTGGAGTGTATCGGGGACGGGTTACGAGCAGTACTTC	CAWSVSGTGYEQYF
TRBV6-5	TRBJ2-5	TRBD2	few	TGTGCCAGCAGATCGTCATCGGGAGGGGGGGAGACCCAGTACTTC	CASRSSSGGGETQYF
TRBV6-2/TRBV6-3	TRBJ2-5	NA	NA	TGTGCCAGCAGTTACTCAAGAGTGGGAGTGACGGAGGGGGAGACCCAGTACTTC	CASSYSRVGVTEGETQYF
TRBV5-4	TRBJ2-3	NA	NA	TGTGCCAGCAGCTTGGACAGATTAACAGATACGCAGTATTTT	CASSLDRLTDTQYF
TRBV15	TRBJ1-1	NA	NA	TGTGCCACCAGCAGAGGGACAGCCGGAATGAACACTGAAGCTTTCTTT	CATSRGTAGMNTEAFF
TRBV7-2	TRBJ2-7	NA	few	TGTGCCAGCAGCCCGGACGGACTAACCTACGAGCAGTACTTC	CASSPDGLTYEQYF
TRBV20-1	TRBJ2-3	NA	few	TGCAGTGCTAGAGATCCCGGGACAGATACGCAGTATTTT	CSARDPGTDTQYF
TRBV2	TRBJ1-5	TRBD1	NA	TGTGCCAGCAGAACAGGGGGGACCCAGCCCCAGCATTTT	CASRTGGTQPQHF
TRBV7-2	TRBJ2-1	TRBD2	NA	TGTGCCAGCAGCTTATTACCGGGACTACTAGATAATGAGCAGTTCTTC	CASSLLPGLLDNEQFF
TRBV7-9	TRBJ1-6	NA	NA	TGTGCCACCCGGACATATAATAATTCACCCCTCCACTTT	CATRTYNNSPLHF
TRBV20-1	TRBJ1-4	TRBD1	once	TGCAGTGCTAGAGACAACCGGGACAGGGCCTTCGCTAATGAAAAACTGTTTTTT	CSARDNRDRAFANEKLFF
TRBV20-1	TRBJ2-1	TRBD1	once	TGCAGTGCTCAGAGGGGTCAGGGGGCCGATGAGCAGTTCTTC	CSAQRGQGADEQFF
TRBV12-3/TRBV12-4	TRBJ2-2	NA	few	TGTGCCAGCAGGGCAACGAGGGCCGGGGAGCTGTTTTTT	CASRATRAGELFF
TRBV28	TRBJ1-1	NA	NA	TGTGCCAGCAGCCGCGGACCTCTGGGAGCTTTCTTT	CASSRGPLGAFF
TRBV4-1	TRBJ1-1	NA	NA	TGCGCCAGCAGCCAAGATGCAGGAACCGGTACTGAAGCTTTCTTT	CASSQDAGTGTEAFF
TRBV28	TRBJ1-1	NA	NA	TGTGCCAGCAGCTCAGGGGATACTGAAGCTTTCTTT	CASSSGDTEAFF
TRBV19	TRBJ1-1	NA	many	TGTGCCAGTAGTATCGAGGGGACTGAAGCTTTCTTT	CASSIEGTEAFF